A single sample gave rise to the 8 T cell receptor beta chains below, sequenced in a study of blood T cell repertoires in COVID-19. The assay was immunoSEQ multiplex PCR, and TCRdb's table has in-frame clones only and misses some. The table records approximately 400,000 clones, around 83% of them present only once. Specimen: PBMCs or T cells enriched from blood (not recorded which). These receptors originate from a woman between 50 and 59 years old who had recovered from COVID-19.

The chain is built from TRBV9 and TRBJ2-3, with 8 bases lining up with TRBD1. CDR3 size: 19 residues. Germline trimming cut 0 bases from V and 0 bases from J; bases unmatched to any gene: 12. The germline CDR1 and CDR2 sequences are SGDLS and YYNGEE. CDR3 sequence: CASSVATGGTLASTDTQYF. The CDR3 nucleotides are TGTGCCAGCAGCGTAGCTACAGGGGGGACTCTCGCAAGCACAGATACGCAGTATTTT.

The chain employs TRBV5-1 and TRBJ2-1, with 10 bases lining up with TRBD2. V lost 4 bases and J lost 1; bases outside the gene matches: 8. The germline gives CDR1 SGHRS, CDR2 YFSETQ. The CDR3 runs 17 residues. The CDR3 DNA is TGCGCCAGCAGCCAGACATTAGCGGGGGGTTCCTACAATGAGCAGTTCTTC. Amino acids: CASSQTLAGGSYNEQFF.

CDR3 DNA sequence: TGTGCCAGCAGCTTAGGACAGGGAAACACTGAAGCTTTCTTT. This gives the protein CASSLGQGNTEAFF. This chain joins TRBV13 and TRBJ1-1, with D possibly being TRBD1 (6 bases). This CDR3 spans 14 amino acids. Trimming cost V 0 bases and J 2 bases, with 7 bases left between them. Per the germline V gene, CDR1 is PRHDT and CDR2 is FYEKMQ (reference sequence).

The chain joins TRBV7-9 to TRBJ1-6; TRBD1 aligns across 8 bases. Germline CDR1 is SEHNR and CDR2 is FQNEAQ (reference sequence). V was clipped by 2 bases and J by 9 bases; unmatched bases: 6. CDR3 length equals 15 residues. DNA of the CDR3: TGTGCCAGCAGCTTACAGGGGGCTGGTGCTTCACCCCTCCACTTT. Translating it yields CASSLQGAGASPLHF.

This clone was seen a single time. This chain uses TRBV7-9 with TRBJ2-3; perhaps TRBD2 as D (6 bases). Germline V gene data show CDR1 as SEHNR and CDR2 as FQNEAQ (reference sequence). Trimming pared 2 bases from V and 1 base from J, leaving 16 bases between. This CDR3 is 17 amino acids long. CDR3 nucleotide sequence: TGTGCCAGCAGCTTATTATCCTCGGGAGCCCGCACAGATACGCAGTATTTT. It specifies CASSLLSSGARTDTQYF.

This chain connects TRBV11-3 to TRBJ1-2, with TRBD1 identical over 7 bases. The CDR3 covers 14 residues. Per germline, CDR1 SGHNT and CDR2 YENEEA. V shed 1 base, J shed 2 bases, and the junction held 1 base outside the gene matches. Written as DNA, the CDR3 is TGTGCCAGCAGCTTAGCGGGACAGAACTATGGCTACACCTTC. Its protein product is CASSLAGQNYGYTF.

V is TRBV7-6 and J is TRBJ2-7; TRBD2 aligns across 7 bases. The V gene's germline CDR1 is SGHVS and CDR2 FNYEAQ. CDR3 length: 16 amino acids. Trimming at V came to 3 bases and at J to 5 bases, leaving 13 bases not matched to a gene. The DNA of the CDR3 is TGTGCCAGCAGCTTCGGGTCGGGGACTATCGCAGACGAGCAGTACTTC. As protein: CASSFGSGTIADEQYF. The full variable domain, completed using reference TRBV7-6 and TRBJ2-7, is GAGVSQSPRYKVTKRGQDVALRCDPISGHVSLYWYRQALGQGPEFLTYFNYEAQQDKSGLPNDRFSAERPEGSISTLTIQRTEQRDSAMYRCASSFGSGTIADEQYFGPGTRLTVT.

CDR3: CASSAQGASTEAFF. In DNA, the CDR3 is TGTGCCAGCAGTGCCCAGGGGGCAAGCACTGAAGCTTTCTTT. V usage is TRBV27 and J usage is TRBJ1-1; 8 nucleotides agree with TRBD1. Germline lookup yields CDR1 MNHEY and CDR2 SMNVEV (reference sequence). After removal of 5 bases from V and 4 bases from J, the junction contained 6 bases not matched to a gene. CDR3 length equals 14 residues.